Following are 8 T cell receptor beta chains from one sample sequenced in a study of blood T cell repertoires in COVID-19. Libraries were prepared by immunoSEQ multiplex PCR; TCRdb keeps only in-frame clonotypes and omits some of them. The sample carries fewer than 45,000 clones, 70% to 80% recorded once. The sequenced sample consisted of peripheral blood. Every receptor here comes from a man aged 60 to 69 with active COVID-19.

CDR3 bases: TGTGCCCGGGAGGCCCCCGCAGGGGGTATTGAGACCCAGTACTTC. It specifies CAREAPAGGIETQYF. The rearrangement joins TRBV30 to TRBJ2-5, with D possibly being TRBD1 or TRBD2 (7 bases each). The V and J ends lost 8 bases and 5 bases respectively, with 24 bases between them. The CDR3 sequence is 15 residues long. Germline V gene sequence: CDR1 GTSNPN, CDR2 SVGIG (reference sequence). Drawing the rest from reference TRBV30 and TRBJ2-5, the complete variable domain is SQTIHQWPATLVQPVGSPLSLECTVEGTSNPNLYWYRQAAGRGLQLLFYSVGIGQISSEVPQNLSASRPQDRQFILSSKKLLLSDSGFYLCAREAPAGGIETQYFGPGTRLLVL.

V gene TRBV10-3 combines with J gene TRBJ2-7; D remains ambiguous. From germline, CDR1 is ENHRY and CDR2 SYGVKD. V was cut by 2 bases and J by 3 bases, with 11 bases left in between. The CDR3 has 14 amino acids. The CDR3 region has the DNA TGTGCCATCAGTGAGCTCCGACTTAACTACGAGCAGTACTTC. Its translation is CAISELRLNYEQYF.

The chain uses TRBV5-4 and TRBJ1-2; D may be TRBD1 (5 bases). In germline, CDR1 is SGHNT, CDR2 YYREEE (reference sequence). The CDR3 has 13 residues. Trimming removed 4 bases at V and 9 bases at J, with 16 bases between. The CDR3 DNA is TGTGCCAGCAGCGGCGGGACGGACGGCAGCTACACCTTC. Translating gives CASSGGTDGSYTF.

The chain is built from TRBV30 and TRBJ1-1; maybe TRBD1 (5 bases). V lost 4 bases and J 4 bases, leaving 19 bases between the germline ends. Germline values: CDR1 GTSNPN, CDR2 SVGIG (reference sequence). The CDR3 has 15 residues. The CDR3 loop is CAWKDRAGWGTEAFF. The CDR3 DNA sequence: TGTGCCTGGAAAGACAGAGCAGGTTGGGGCACTGAAGCTTTCTTT.

The chain combines TRBV19 with TRBJ2-1; 8 nucleotides align to TRBD2. The CDR3 runs 17 residues. J was trimmed by 3 bases and V by 6 bases; bases with no gene match: 13. CDR1 is LNHDA, CDR2 SQIVND, per germline (reference sequence). The CDR3 spells CASSHQVLAAYYNEQFF. The DNA of the CDR3 is TGTGCCAGTAGCCACCAAGTACTAGCGGCCTACTACAATGAGCAGTTCTTC.

This chain links TRBV20-1 with TRBJ2-7; 7 bases align to TRBD1. Germline V gene lookup returns CDR1 DFQATT and CDR2 SNEGSKA (reference sequence). V shed 3 bases, J shed 4 bases, and the junction held 3 bases outside the gene matches. This CDR3 comprises 12 residues. The CDR3, as DNA: TGCAGTGCTAGTTCCAGGGGGTACGAGCAGTACTTC. Protein: CSASSRGYEQYF.

J is TRBJ2-4 and V is TRBV19; the match to TRBD1 covers 8 bases. Germline trimming cut 7 bases from V and 0 bases from J; bases unmatched to any gene: 11. CDR1 and CDR2 from the germline V gene are LNHDA and SQIVND (reference sequence). The CDR3 runs 17 residues. CDR3 in amino acids: CASTPTGRGRAKNIQYF. DNA of the CDR3: TGTGCCAGTACCCCGACCGGCAGGGGGCGAGCCAAAAACATTCAGTACTTC.

The chain couples TRBV2 to TRBJ1-2; D is undetermined. CDR1 and CDR2 from the germline V gene are SNHLY and FYNNEI. CDR3 length equals 13 residues. The germline V and J ends were trimmed by 1 base and 4 bases, with 7 bases remaining between them. The CDR3 region has the DNA TGTGCCAGCAGTGAAGAAACGGGCTATGGCTACACCTTC. This sequence encodes CASSEETGYGYTF.